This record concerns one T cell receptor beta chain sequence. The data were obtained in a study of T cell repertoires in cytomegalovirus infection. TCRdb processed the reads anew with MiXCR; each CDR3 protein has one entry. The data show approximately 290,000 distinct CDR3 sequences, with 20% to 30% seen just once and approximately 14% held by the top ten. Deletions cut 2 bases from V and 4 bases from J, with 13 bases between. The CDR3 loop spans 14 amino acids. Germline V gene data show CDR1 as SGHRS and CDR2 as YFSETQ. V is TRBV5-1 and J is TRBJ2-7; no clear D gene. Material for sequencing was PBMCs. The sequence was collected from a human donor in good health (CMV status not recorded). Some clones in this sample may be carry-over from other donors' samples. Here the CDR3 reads CASSLRARHYEQYF. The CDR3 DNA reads TGCGCCAGCAGCTTACGCGCGCGACATTACGAGCAGTACTTC.